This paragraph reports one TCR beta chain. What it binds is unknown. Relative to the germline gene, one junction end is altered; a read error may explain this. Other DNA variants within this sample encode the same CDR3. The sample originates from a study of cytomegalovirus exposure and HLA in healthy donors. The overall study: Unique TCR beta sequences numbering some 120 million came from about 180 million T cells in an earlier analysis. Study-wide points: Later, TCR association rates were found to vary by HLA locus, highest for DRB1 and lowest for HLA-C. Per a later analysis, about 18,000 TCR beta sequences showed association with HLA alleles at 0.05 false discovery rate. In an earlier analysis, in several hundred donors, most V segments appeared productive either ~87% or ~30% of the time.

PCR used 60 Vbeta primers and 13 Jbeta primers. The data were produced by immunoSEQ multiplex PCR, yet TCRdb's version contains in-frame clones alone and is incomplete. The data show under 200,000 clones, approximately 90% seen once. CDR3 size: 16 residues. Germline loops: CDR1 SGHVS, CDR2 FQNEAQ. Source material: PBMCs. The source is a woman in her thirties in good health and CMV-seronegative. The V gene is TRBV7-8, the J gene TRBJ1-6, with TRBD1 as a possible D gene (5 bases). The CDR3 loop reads CASSITGTSYNSPLHF. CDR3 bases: TGTGCCAGCAGCATCACCGGGACTTCCTATAATTCCCCCCTCCACTTT.